Each of the 28 T cell receptor beta chains below was sequenced from the same sample in a study of cytomegalovirus exposure and HLA in healthy donors. Amplification used 60 Vbeta primers and 13 Jbeta primers. Assay used: immunoSEQ multiplex PCR; TCRdb lists only in-frame clones, some missing. The sample yields 150,000 to 250,000 clones, 79% seen once. Sequences were obtained from PBMCs. All receptors derive from a woman in her thirties in good health and CMV-seropositive.

J is TRBJ2-5 and V is TRBV27, with TRBD1 identical over 9 bases. Per the germline V gene, CDR1 is MNHEY and CDR2 is SMNVEV (reference sequence). This CDR3 has 16 residues. J lost 4 bases, V lost 4 bases, and 10 bases had no gene match. Here the CDR3 reads CASSSYTGGRGETQYF. CDR3 DNA sequence: TGTGCCAGCAGTTCTTACACAGGGGGCAGGGGAGAGACCCAGTACTTC.

In this sample, this clone turned up a few times. The chain uses TRBV7-2 and TRBJ1-5; tentative D call: TRBD1 (5 bases). V was pared by 0 bases and J by 3 bases, with 12 bases between. The germline V gene encodes CDR1 SGHTA and CDR2 FQGNSA. The CDR3 is 16 amino acids. This CDR3 is CASSLALGRDNQPQHF. The CDR3 DNA reads TGTGCCAGCAGCTTAGCGCTTGGCAGGGACAATCAGCCCCAGCATTTT.

The chain is built from TRBV6-5 and TRBJ2-7, with 11 bases aligning to TRBD1. Losses at the gene ends were 6 bases for V and 2 bases for J; bases not matched to a gene: 6. This CDR3 is 15 amino acids long. The germline gives CDR1 MNHEY, CDR2 SVGAGI. CDR3 sequence: CASSPGQGAPYEQYF. CDR3 DNA sequence: TGTGCCAGCAGCCCCGGACAGGGGGCCCCCTACGAGCAGTACTTC.

The genes are TRBV2 and TRBJ1-3, with TRBD1 matching 9 bases. CDR3 length: 16 amino acids. Germline trimming cut 4 bases from V and 4 bases from J; bases unmatched to any gene: 8. CDR1 and CDR2 (germline): SNHLY, FYNNEI. CDR3 residues: CASSAPGQGLGNTIYF. The CDR3 DNA follows: TGTGCCAGCAGTGCTCCGGGACAGGGTCTCGGAAACACCATATATTTT.

In its sample, this clone was seen once. The rearrangement uses TRBV30 and TRBJ1-2; tentative D call: TRBD1 (6 bases). V was pared by 4 bases and J by 8 bases, with 17 bases between. Per germline, CDR1 GTSNPN and CDR2 SVGIG (reference sequence). This CDR3 has 13 residues. The CDR3 sequence: CAWTQGRGGGYTF. CDR3 coding DNA: TGTGCCTGGACCCAGGGGCGGGGGGGCGGCTACACCTTC.

The chain combines TRBV6-6 with TRBJ1-2; possible D gene TRBD1, 5 bases. V was trimmed by 0 bases and J by 6 bases, leaving 11 bases between them. CDR3 length equals 14 residues. Germline V gene sequence: CDR1 MNHNY, CDR2 SVGAGI (reference sequence). CDR3 DNA sequence: TGTGCCAGCAGTTACTCGAGCAGGGTAGATGGCTACACCTTC. Translating gives CASSYSSRVDGYTF.

The chain links TRBV4-2 to TRBJ2-2; D uncertain. V lost 1 base and J lost 1, with 13 bases in between. This CDR3 comprises 17 residues. The germline V gene has CDR1 LGHNA and CDR2 YNFKEQ. Here the CDR3 DNA reads TGTGCCAGCAGCCAAGTTCCATTGAGACAGAACACCGGGGAGCTGTTTTTT. This gives the protein CASSQVPLRQNTGELFF.

About this clone itself: This specimen includes other DNA sequences encoding the same CDR3. V is TRBV5-1 and J is TRBJ2-3, with 9 bases lining up with TRBD2. V shed 1 base, J shed 1 base, and the junction held 4 bases outside the gene matches. This CDR3 spans 16 amino acids. Per germline, CDR1 SGHRS and CDR2 YFSETQ. The CDR3 nucleotides read TGCGCCAGCAGCTTGCGGCTAGCGGGACGCACAGATACGCAGTATTTT. Its protein is CASSLRLAGRTDTQYF. The full variable domain, its missing parts supplied by reference TRBV5-1 and TRBJ2-3, is KAGVTQTPRYLIKTRGQQVTLSCSPISGHRSVSWYQQTPGQGLQFLFEYFSETQRNKGNFPGRFSGRQFSNSRSEMNVSTLELGDSALYLCASSLRLAGRTDTQYFGPGTRLTVL.

This chain joins TRBV6-6 and TRBJ2-5, with 9 bases aligning to TRBD1. The CDR3 has 15 residues. Per germline, CDR1 MNHNY and CDR2 SVGAGI (reference sequence). V was clipped by 2 bases and J by 1 base; unmatched bases: 2. The CDR3 DNA reads TGTGCCAGCAGTTACGGGGACAGGGCCCAAGAGACCCAGTACTTC. It specifies CASSYGDRAQETQYF.

The V and J genes are TRBV18 and TRBJ2-5; 10 nucleotides align to TRBD1. This CDR3 contains 15 residues. V was clipped by 4 bases and J by 4 bases; unmatched bases: 6. The germline CDR1 and CDR2 sequences are KGHSH and LQKENI. In nucleotides, the CDR3 is TGTGCCAGCTCACGGGGACAGGGGAATGGAGAGACCCAGTACTTC. Residues: CASSRGQGNGETQYF.

The CDR3 coding sequence is TGTGCCAGCAGCGCCCAGGGTGCAACTAATGAAAAACTGTTTTTT. This codes for CASSAQGATNEKLFF. V and J are TRBV11-3 and TRBJ1-4; tentative D call: TRBD1 (5 bases). The CDR3 has 15 amino acids. Trimming left V 5 bases short and J 0 bases short, with 10 bases between. The germline gives CDR1 SGHNT, CDR2 YENEEA. The variable domain in full, completed from reference TRBV11-3 and TRBJ1-4, reads EAGVVQSPRYKIIEKKQPVAFWCNPISGHNTLYWYLQNLGQGPELLIRYENEEAVDDSQLPKDRFSAERLKGVDSTLKIQPAELGDSAVYLCASSAQGATNEKLFFGSGTQLSVL.

The rearrangement links TRBV7-9 to TRBJ1-3; maybe TRBD1 (5 bases). The CDR3 spans 15 residues. Looked up from germline, CDR1 is SEHNR and CDR2 is FQNEAQ (reference sequence). V was shortened by 5 bases and J by 0 bases, with 11 bases between the two germline ends. The DNA for the CDR3 is TGTGCCAGCAGCCGCGGGGGGATCTCTGGAAACACCATATATTTT. Translation: CASSRGGISGNTIYF.

The chain uses TRBV6-5 and TRBJ2-6, with D perhaps matching TRBD1 (5 bases). Looked up from germline, CDR1 is MNHEY and CDR2 is SVGAGI. Between the trimmed V and J ends, which lost 6 bases and 2 bases, there was a span of 11 bases. The CDR3 covers 15 residues. DNA for the CDR3: TGTGCCAGCAGCCCAGGGTCTGCTGGGGCCAACGTCCTGACTTTC. As protein: CASSPGSAGANVLTF.

The rearrangement uses TRBV5-1 and TRBJ2-1, with 11 bases identical to TRBD2. This CDR3 spans 15 amino acids. Germline V gene lookup returns CDR1 SGHRS and CDR2 YFSETQ. V was pared by 1 base and J by 6 bases, with 3 bases of the junction left unmatched. The CDR3 region is CASSLYTSGGNEQFF. CDR3 DNA sequence: TGCGCCAGCAGCTTGTATACTAGCGGGGGCAATGAGCAGTTCTTC.

This sequence joins TRBV5-6 and TRBJ2-7; TRBD2 matches 9 bases. In germline, CDR1 is SGHDT, CDR2 YYEEEE. J gave up 3 bases and V 2 bases, and 3 bases lay outside the gene matches. The CDR3 runs to 14 residues. CDR3 loop: CASSLGREGYEQYF. The CDR3 coding sequence is TGTGCCAGCAGCTTAGGGCGGGAGGGCTACGAGCAGTACTTC.

This sequence joins TRBV27 and TRBJ2-1, with 13 bases matching TRBD2. Germline lookup yields CDR1 MNHEY and CDR2 SMNVEV (reference sequence). The CDR3 extends over 15 amino acids. V trimming: 5 bases; J trimming: 7 bases; junction bases outside the gene matches: 5. This CDR3 is CASSPGLAGSNEQFF. CDR3 nucleotide sequence: TGTGCCAGCAGTCCGGGACTAGCGGGGTCGAATGAGCAGTTCTTC.

J is TRBJ1-6 and V is TRBV6-5; D gene ambiguous. The CDR3 runs 14 residues. V was clipped by 2 bases and J by 4 bases, with 6 bases between them. Germline loops: CDR1 MNHEY, CDR2 SVGAGI. CDR3 coding DNA: TGTGCCAGCAGTTACGACACTTATAATTCACCCCTCCACTTT. It encodes CASSYDTYNSPLHF.

The chain combines TRBV5-1 with TRBJ1-2, with 8 bases identical to TRBD1. V shed 4 bases and J 6 bases; nucleotides not matched to a gene: 5. Germline lookup yields CDR1 SGHRS and CDR2 YFSETQ. This CDR3 has 13 amino acids. CDR3 bases: TGCGCCAGCAGCCCAACAGGGGGACATGGCTACACCTTC. This gives the protein CASSPTGGHGYTF.

This chain uses TRBV27 with TRBJ2-7; 7 bases match TRBD1. The CDR3 sequence is 16 residues long. V trimming: 5 bases; J trimming: 0 bases; junction bases outside the gene matches: 10. Germline values: CDR1 MNHEY, CDR2 SMNVEV (reference sequence). The CDR3 here is CASSQPGTESSYEQYF. The CDR3 coding sequence is TGTGCCAGCAGTCAACCGGGGACAGAATCCTCCTACGAGCAGTACTTC.

J is TRBJ2-1 and V is TRBV11-3; D not certain. The CDR3 consists of 15 residues. Germline CDR1 reads SGHNT; CDR2 reads YENEEA. The V end was cut by 1 base, the J end by 5 bases, with 12 bases between. The CDR3 sequence: CASSLGPLGHNEQFF. CDR3 coding DNA: TGTGCCAGCAGCTTAGGACCCTTGGGCCACAATGAGCAGTTCTTC. Full variable domain (missing parts from reference TRBV11-3 and TRBJ2-1): EAGVVQSPRYKIIEKKQPVAFWCNPISGHNTLYWYLQNLGQGPELLIRYENEEAVDDSQLPKDRFSAERLKGVDSTLKIQPAELGDSAVYLCASSLGPLGHNEQFFGPGTRLTVL.

J is TRBJ2-7 and V is TRBV27; no firm D call. Trimming shortened V by 2 bases and J by 6 bases, and 23 bases separated the two germline ends. The V gene's germline CDR1 is MNHEY and CDR2 SMNVEV (reference sequence). The CDR3 sequence is 17 residues long. The CDR3 nucleotides read TGTGCCAGCAGTTTACGCATCCGACAAGCCCTGGGTTTCGAGCAGTACTTC. This translates into CASSLRIRQALGFEQYF.

This clone was detected a few times. The chain carries TRBV4-1 and TRBJ2-7; 11 positions agree with TRBD1. V shed 0 bases and J 2 bases; nucleotides not matched to a gene: 3. This CDR3 spans 16 amino acids. Looked up from germline, CDR1 is MGHRA and CDR2 is YSYEKL. The CDR3 DNA follows: TGCGCCAGCAGCCAAGACGGGACAGGGGGGGCCTACGAGCAGTACTTC. Encoded protein: CASSQDGTGGAYEQYF.

This clone has only a few counts. The rearrangement joins TRBV9 to TRBJ1-2; TRBD1 aligns across 7 bases. V was pared by 0 bases and J by 5 bases, with 7 bases of the junction left unmatched. CDR1 is SGDLS and CDR2 is YYNGEE in the germline V gene. This CDR3 is 15 amino acids long. The CDR3 region has the DNA TGTGCCAGCAGCGTAGATATGGGCAGGGGGTATGGCTACACCTTC. This translates into CASSVDMGRGYGYTF.

The rearrangement joins TRBV11-2 to TRBJ2-5; 12 positions agree with TRBD2. Per the germline V gene, CDR1 is SGHAT and CDR2 is FQNNGV. The trim removed 5 bases at V and 5 bases at J, leaving 9 bases unmatched. This CDR3 comprises 16 residues. DNA for the CDR3: TGTGCCAGCAGCCCGACGCCACTAGCGGGAGGCGAGACCCAGTACTTC. Encoded protein: CASSPTPLAGGETQYF.

The rearrangement joins TRBV11-3 to TRBJ1-2; 10 nucleotides line up with TRBD1. The J segment lost 3 bases and the V segment lost 4 bases, leaving 11 bases of the junction unmatched. This CDR3 is 17 amino acids long. Per germline, CDR1 SGHNT and CDR2 YENEEA. The CDR3 reads CASSSGTGDTDHYGYTF. CDR3 in DNA: TGTGCCAGCAGCTCCGGGACAGGGGACACCGACCACTATGGCTACACCTTC.

The chain carries TRBV9 and TRBJ2-2; TRBD2 aligns across 13 bases. CDR3 length equals 17 residues. The germline V gene has CDR1 SGDLS and CDR2 YYNGEE. Unmatched junction bases numbered 2, after V lost 2 bases and J lost 1 base. CDR3 protein: CASSVRLAGGNTGELFF. The CDR3 DNA is TGTGCCAGCAGCGTCCGACTAGCGGGAGGGAACACCGGGGAGCTGTTTTTT. Drawing the rest from reference TRBV9 and TRBJ2-2, the complete variable domain is DSGVTQTPKHLITATGQRVTLRCSPRSGDLSVYWYQQSLDQGLQFLIQYYNGEERAKGNILERFSAQQFPDLHSELNLSSLELGDSALYFCASSVRLAGGNTGELFFGEGSRLTVL.

The CDR3 DNA sequence: TGTGCCAGCAGCTCCCGGACAGGGAGCGGCTATGGCTACACCTTC. Its translation: CASSSRTGSGYGYTF. The rearrangement uses TRBV4-2 and TRBJ1-2; 8 bases match TRBD1. The CDR3 is made up of 15 amino acids. With 5 bases clipped from V and 4 bases from J, the junction kept 9 bases outside the gene matches. Germline V gene data show CDR1 as LGHNA and CDR2 as YNFKEQ.

The V gene is TRBV5-1, the J gene TRBJ2-4; D uncertain. This CDR3 comprises 13 residues. Trimming removed 4 bases from V and 0 bases from J, with 5 bases in between. CDR1 and CDR2 from the germline V gene are SGHRS and YFSETQ. For the CDR3, the DNA is TGCGCCAGCAGCGACATAGCCAAAAACATTCAGTACTTC. Translation gives CASSDIAKNIQYF.